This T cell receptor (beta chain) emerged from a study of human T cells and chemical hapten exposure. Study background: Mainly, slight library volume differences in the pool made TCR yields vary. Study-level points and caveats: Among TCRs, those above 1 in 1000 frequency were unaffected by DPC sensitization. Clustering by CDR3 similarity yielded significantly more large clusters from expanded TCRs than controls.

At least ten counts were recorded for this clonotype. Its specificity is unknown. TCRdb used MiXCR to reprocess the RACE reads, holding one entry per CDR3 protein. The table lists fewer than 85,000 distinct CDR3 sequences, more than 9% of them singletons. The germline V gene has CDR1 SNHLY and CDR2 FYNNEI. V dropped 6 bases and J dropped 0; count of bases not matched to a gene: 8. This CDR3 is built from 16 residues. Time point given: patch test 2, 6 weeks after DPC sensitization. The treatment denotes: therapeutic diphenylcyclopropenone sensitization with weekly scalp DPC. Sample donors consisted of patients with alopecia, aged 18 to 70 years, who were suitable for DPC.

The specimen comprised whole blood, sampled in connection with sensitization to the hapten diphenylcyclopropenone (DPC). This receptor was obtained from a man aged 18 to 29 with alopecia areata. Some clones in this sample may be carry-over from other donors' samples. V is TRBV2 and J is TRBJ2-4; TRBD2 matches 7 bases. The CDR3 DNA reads TGTGCCAGCAGCCGTGAGCGGGGTCAAGCCAAAAACATTCAGTACTTC. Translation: CASSRERGQAKNIQYF.